The next 18 T cell receptor beta chains were all read from a single sample in a study of blood T cell repertoires in COVID-19. Profiled with immunoSEQ multiplex PCR; TCRdb holds only in-frame clones, not every one. The sample contains 200,000 or so clones, more than 80% of which appear only once. Sequencing was carried out using peripheral blood. These receptors all come from a man between 25 and 39 years old with COVID-19, enrolled during active disease.

The CDR3 sequence: CASRDRPLSKLFF. The CDR3 DNA reads TGTGCCAGCAGGGACAGGCCCCTAAGTAAACTGTTTTTT. The chain has TRBV28 and TRBJ1-4, with 7 bases that match TRBD1. CDR3 size: 13 residues. Germline V CDR1 and CDR2: MDHEN, SYDVKM. J lost 11 bases, V lost 6 bases, and 9 bases had no gene match.

J is TRBJ1-1 and V is TRBV11-3; D is ambiguous. The V and J ends lost 1 base and 4 bases respectively, with 7 bases between them. Germline-derived CDR1 and CDR2 are SGHNT and YENEEA. There are 13 residues in the CDR3. CDR3 in amino acids: CASSLGRGTEAFF. CDR3 nucleotide sequence: TGTGCCAGCAGCTTAGGGCGCGGCACTGAAGCTTTCTTT.

This clone was counted only a few times. The chain carries TRBV19 and TRBJ1-4, with D perhaps matching TRBD1 (5 bases). Germline loops: CDR1 LNHDA, CDR2 SQIVND (reference sequence). The CDR3 loop spans 16 amino acids. V was cut by 4 bases and J by 0 bases, with 12 bases left in between. The CDR3 nucleotides read TGTGCCAGTAGTAAAGGGGCGGCGGCAACTAATGAAAAACTGTTTTTT. Encoded protein: CASSKGAAATNEKLFF.

J is TRBJ1-5 and V is TRBV6-5; D not certain. Per germline, CDR1 MNHEY and CDR2 SVGAGI. The length of the CDR3 is 12 residues. The V and J ends lost 6 bases and 3 bases respectively, with 6 bases between them. Here the CDR3 DNA reads TGTGCCAGCAGGGGCTCCAATCAGCCCCAGCATTTT. This translates into CASRGSNQPQHF.

The chain uses TRBV5-6 and TRBJ1-2; 8 bases align to TRBD1. With V trimmed by 7 bases and J by 8 bases, 4 bases remained unmatched. The CDR3 loop spans 11 amino acids. Germline V gene sequence: CDR1 SGHDT, CDR2 YYEEEE. The CDR3 loop is CASDRGGGYTF. In nucleotides, the CDR3 is TGTGCCAGCGACAGGGGCGGAGGCTACACCTTC. The complete variable domain, with remaining parts taken from reference TRBV5-6 and TRBJ1-2, reads DAGVTQSPTHLIKTRGQQVTLRCSPKSGHDTVSWYQQALGQGPQFIFQYYEEEERQRGNFPDRFSGHQFPNYSSELNVNALLLGDSALYLCASDRGGGYTFGSGTRLTVV.

This rearrangement joins TRBV5-4 to TRBJ1-2; tentative D call: TRBD1 (6 bases). V was cut by 3 bases and J by 1 base, with 22 bases left in between. CDR3 length: 18 residues. Germline V gives CDR1 SGHNT, CDR2 YYREEE (reference sequence). The CDR3 here is CASSSFELTTGINYGYTF. CDR3 bases: TGTGCCAGCAGCTCCTTTGAACTTACGACAGGAATTAACTATGGCTACACCTTC.

CDR3 sequence reads: CASRRTGTHLEAYNSPLHF. The CDR3 DNA sequence: TGTGCCAGCCGGAGGACAGGGACCCACTTAGAGGCTTATAATTCACCCCTCCACTTT. The V call is TRBV19, the J call TRBJ1-6; 8 nucleotides agree with TRBD1. CDR3 size: 19 residues. Germline V CDR1 and CDR2: LNHDA, SQIVND (reference sequence). V lost 9 bases to trimming and J lost 4 bases; unmatched junction nucleotides: 20.

The V gene is TRBV13, the J gene TRBJ1-5; D is unclear. The V and J ends lost 4 bases and 4 bases respectively, with 5 bases between them. CDR1 PRHDT and CDR2 FYEKMQ come from the germline V gene (reference sequence). The CDR3 is made up of 12 amino acids. The CDR3 loop reads CASSSLNQPQHF. CDR3 DNA: TGTGCCAGCAGCTCCCTAAATCAGCCCCAGCATTTT. Using reference TRBV13 and TRBJ1-5 for the parts outside the CDR3, the full variable domain is AAGVIQSPRHLIKEKRETATLKCYPIPRHDTVYWYQQGPGQDPQFLISFYEKMQSDKGSIPDRFSAQQFSDYHSELNMSSLELGDSALYFCASSSLNQPQHFGDGTRLSIL.

The chain carries TRBV4-1 and TRBJ1-1; D remains unclear. Trimming took 9 bases from V and 3 from J, leaving 20 bases between them. Germline V CDR1 and CDR2: MGHRA, YSYEKL. This CDR3 is 15 amino acids long. CDR3 residues: CASRKAWQDHTEAFF. DNA of the CDR3: TGCGCCAGTCGAAAGGCTTGGCAGGATCACACTGAAGCTTTCTTT.

This clone was observed once. The CDR3 DNA reads TGTGCCACTGGAGGGGGGGGTGAGACCCAGTACTTC. As protein: CATGGGGETQYF. The rearrangement links TRBV28 to TRBJ2-5; tentatively, D is TRBD2 (7 bases). Germline-derived CDR1 and CDR2 are MDHEN and SYDVKM. CDR3 size: 12 residues. V was shortened by 10 bases and J by 5 bases, with 14 bases between the two germline ends.

This clone has only one observation. The J gene is TRBJ1-5, the V gene TRBV6-4; tentative D call: TRBD1 (6 bases). Trimming cost V 4 bases and J 3 bases, with 13 bases left between them. Germline assignment: CDR1 MRHNA and CDR2 SNTAGT. The CDR3 has 15 residues. The CDR3 sequence is CASSGPDRNNQPQHF. CDR3 nucleotide sequence: TGTGCCAGCAGTGGGCCGGACAGAAACAATCAGCCCCAGCATTTT.

The chain employs TRBV9 and TRBJ2-3, with TRBD2 matching 13 bases. Looked up from germline, CDR1 is SGDLS and CDR2 is YYNGEE. This CDR3 has 17 residues. V was clipped by 0 bases and J by 0 bases; unmatched bases: 1. CDR3 DNA: TGTGCCAGCAGCGTAGAGGGACTAGCGGGAAGCACAGATACGCAGTATTTT. Residues: CASSVEGLAGSTDTQYF. Looking up the rest from reference TRBV9 and TRBJ2-3 gives the full variable domain: DSGVTQTPKHLITATGQRVTLRCSPRSGDLSVYWYQQSLDQGLQFLIQYYNGEERAKGNILERFSAQQFPDLHSELNLSSLELGDSALYFCASSVEGLAGSTDTQYFGPGTRLTVL.

In nucleotides, the CDR3 is TGTGCCAGCAGCGTAGTAGCGGGGCCCACAGATACGCAGTATTTT. The encoded protein is CASSVVAGPTDTQYF. This rearrangement joins TRBV9 to TRBJ2-3; 8 positions agree with TRBD2. Germline-derived CDR1 and CDR2 are SGDLS and YYNGEE. J lost 2 bases, V lost 0 bases, and 2 bases had no gene match. The CDR3 is 15 residues long.

This chain connects TRBV7-9 to TRBJ1-1; D possibly corresponds to TRBD1 (5 bases). The germline V and J ends were trimmed by 3 bases and 11 bases, with 10 bases remaining between them. CDR1 is SEHNR and CDR2 is FQNEAQ in the germline V gene (reference sequence). The CDR3 extends over 11 amino acids. The CDR3 DNA reads TGTGCCAGCAGCTTCTCAAGGGGCGCTTTCTTT. Translated, it gives CASSFSRGAFF.

The chain uses TRBV28 and TRBJ2-2; TRBD1 might be the D (6 bases). V gave up 2 bases and J gave up 3 bases, with 10 bases separating them. The germline V gene encodes CDR1 MDHEN and CDR2 SYDVKM. The CDR3 loop spans 15 amino acids. The CDR3 here is CASSLGGAHTGELFF. CDR3 DNA: TGTGCCAGCAGTTTAGGGGGCGCCCACACCGGGGAGCTGTTTTTT. Combining the CDR3 with reference TRBV28 and TRBJ2-2 gives the whole variable domain DVKVTQSSRYLVKRTGEKVFLECVQDMDHENMFWYRQDPGLGLRLIYFSYDVKMKEKGDIPEGYSVSREKKERFSLILESASTNQTSMYLCASSLGGAHTGELFFGEGSRLTVL.

The rearrangement joins TRBV6-2 or TRBV6-3 to TRBJ2-7; 14 nucleotides line up with TRBD2. The CDR3 is made up of 15 amino acids. Germline values: CDR1 MNHEY, CDR2 SVGEGT. After removal of 4 bases from V and 11 bases from J, the junction contained 10 bases not matched to a gene. The CDR3 DNA sequence: TGTGCCAGCAGTTCCCCCGGGACTAGCGGGAGAGCAAAGTACTTC. Its translation: CASSSPGTSGRAKYF.

The gene calls are TRBV6-1 and TRBJ2-7; tentative D call: TRBD1 (6 bases). Germline CDR1 and CDR2: MNHNS and SASEGT. Trimming removed 6 bases at V and 1 base at J, with 13 bases between. CDR3 length: 14 residues. CDR3 bases: TGTGCCAGCAGAGCCGGGACACCTTCCTACGAGCAGTACTTC. Its protein is CASRAGTPSYEQYF.

Regarding this clone: The identical CDR3 is also encoded by other nucleotide sequences in the sample. The CDR3 DNA reads TGCAGCGTTGAAAGGACTGGGGACACTGAAGCTTTCTTT. The encoded protein is CSVERTGDTEAFF. The chain recombines TRBV29-1 with TRBJ1-1; no clear D. V lost 2 bases and J 3 bases, leaving 10 bases between the germline ends. The germline CDR1 and CDR2 sequences are SQVTM and ANQGSEA. The CDR3 extends over 13 amino acids.